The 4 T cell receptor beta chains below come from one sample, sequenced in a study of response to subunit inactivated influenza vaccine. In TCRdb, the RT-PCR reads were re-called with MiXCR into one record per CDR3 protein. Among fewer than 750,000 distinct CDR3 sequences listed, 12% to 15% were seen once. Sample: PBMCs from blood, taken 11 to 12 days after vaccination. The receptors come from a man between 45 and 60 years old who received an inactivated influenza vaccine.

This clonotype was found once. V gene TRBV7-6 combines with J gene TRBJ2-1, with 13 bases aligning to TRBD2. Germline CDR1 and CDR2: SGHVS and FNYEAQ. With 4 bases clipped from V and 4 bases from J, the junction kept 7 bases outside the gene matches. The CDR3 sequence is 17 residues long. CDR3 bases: TGTGCCAGCAGCTCGGGACTAGCGGGGCGAAAATACAATGAGCAGTTCTTC. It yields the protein CASSSGLAGRKYNEQFF.

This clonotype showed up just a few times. This CDR3 is CSAREGGGAGMQYF. In DNA, the CDR3 is TGCAGTGCTAGAGAAGGCGGGGGGGCCGGGATGCAGTATTTT. The rearrangement uses TRBV20-1 and TRBJ2-3; 9 positions agree with TRBD2. Germline CDR1 DFQATT, CDR2 SNEGSKA (reference sequence). The length of the CDR3 is 14 residues. The junction had 9 bases not matched to a gene; V was cut back by 0 bases and J by 11 bases.

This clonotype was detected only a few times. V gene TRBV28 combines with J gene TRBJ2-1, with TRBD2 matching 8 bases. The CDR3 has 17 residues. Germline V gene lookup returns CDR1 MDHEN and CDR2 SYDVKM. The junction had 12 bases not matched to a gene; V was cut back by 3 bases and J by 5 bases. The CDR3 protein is CASSLSSGSRRDNEQFF. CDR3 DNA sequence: TGTGCCAGCAGTTTGTCCAGCGGGAGCCGTAGGGACAATGAGCAGTTCTTC.

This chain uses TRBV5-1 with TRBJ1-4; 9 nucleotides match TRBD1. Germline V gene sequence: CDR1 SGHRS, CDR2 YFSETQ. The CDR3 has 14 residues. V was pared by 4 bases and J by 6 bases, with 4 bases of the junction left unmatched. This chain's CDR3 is CASSARTGDEKLFF. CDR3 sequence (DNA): TGCGCCAGCAGCGCCAGGACAGGGGATGAAAAACTGTTTTTT.